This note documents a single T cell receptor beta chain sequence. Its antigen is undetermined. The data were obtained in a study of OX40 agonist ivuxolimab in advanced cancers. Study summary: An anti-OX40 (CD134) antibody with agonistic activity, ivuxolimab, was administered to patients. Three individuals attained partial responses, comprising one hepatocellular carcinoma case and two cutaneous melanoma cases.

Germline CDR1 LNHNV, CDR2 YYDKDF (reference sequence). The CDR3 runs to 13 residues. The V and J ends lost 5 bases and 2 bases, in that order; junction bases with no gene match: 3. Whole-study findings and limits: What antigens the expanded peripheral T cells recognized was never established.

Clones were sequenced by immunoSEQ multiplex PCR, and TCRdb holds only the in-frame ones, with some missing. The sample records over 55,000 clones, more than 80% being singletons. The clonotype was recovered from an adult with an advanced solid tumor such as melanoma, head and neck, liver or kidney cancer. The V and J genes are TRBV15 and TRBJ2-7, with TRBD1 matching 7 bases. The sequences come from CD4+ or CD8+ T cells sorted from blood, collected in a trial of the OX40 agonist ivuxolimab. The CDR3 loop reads CATSVGQAYEQYF. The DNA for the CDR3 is TGTGCCACCAGCGTCGGACAGGCCTACGAGCAGTACTTC.